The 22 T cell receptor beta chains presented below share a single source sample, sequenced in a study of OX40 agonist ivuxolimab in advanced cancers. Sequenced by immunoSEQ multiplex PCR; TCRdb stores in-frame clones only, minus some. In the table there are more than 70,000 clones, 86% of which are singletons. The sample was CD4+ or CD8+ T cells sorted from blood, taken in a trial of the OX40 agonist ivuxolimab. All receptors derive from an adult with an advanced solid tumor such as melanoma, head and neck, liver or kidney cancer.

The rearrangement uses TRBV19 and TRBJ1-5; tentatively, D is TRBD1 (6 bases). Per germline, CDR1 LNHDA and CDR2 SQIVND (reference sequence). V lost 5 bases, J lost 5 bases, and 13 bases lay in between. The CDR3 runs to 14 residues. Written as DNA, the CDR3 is TGTGCCAGTAGTTGGACAGTCTCGGATCAGCCCCAGCATTTT. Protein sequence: CASSWTVSDQPQHF.

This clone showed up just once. CDR3 protein: CAWSPRWGVGEKLFF. The CDR3 DNA reads as TGTGCCTGGAGTCCACGATGGGGGGTTGGTGAAAAACTGTTTTTT. The chain employs TRBV30 and TRBJ1-4; D might be TRBD1 (5 bases). Trimming left V 2 bases short and J 7 bases short, with 17 bases between. There are 15 residues in the CDR3. Germline V gene data show CDR1 as GTSNPN and CDR2 as SVGIG (reference sequence).

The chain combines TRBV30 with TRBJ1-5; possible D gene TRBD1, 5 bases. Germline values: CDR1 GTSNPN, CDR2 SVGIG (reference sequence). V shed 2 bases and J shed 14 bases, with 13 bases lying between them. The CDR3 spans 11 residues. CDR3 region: CAWSRGRLKHF. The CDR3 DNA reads TGTGCCTGGAGTCGGGGACGGCTGAAGCATTTT. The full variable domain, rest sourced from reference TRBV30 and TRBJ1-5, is SQTIHQWPATLVQPVGSPLSLECTVEGTSNPNLYWYRQAAGRGLQLLFYSVGIGQISSEVPQNLSASRPQDRQFILSSKKLLLSDSGFYLCAWSRGRLKHFGDGTRLSIL.

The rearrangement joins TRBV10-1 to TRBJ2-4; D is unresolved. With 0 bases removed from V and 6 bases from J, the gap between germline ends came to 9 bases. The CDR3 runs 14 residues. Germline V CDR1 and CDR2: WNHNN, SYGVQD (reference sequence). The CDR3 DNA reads TGCGCCAGCAGTGAGTCTAGGTCAAGAAACATTCAGTACTTC. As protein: CASSESRSRNIQYF.

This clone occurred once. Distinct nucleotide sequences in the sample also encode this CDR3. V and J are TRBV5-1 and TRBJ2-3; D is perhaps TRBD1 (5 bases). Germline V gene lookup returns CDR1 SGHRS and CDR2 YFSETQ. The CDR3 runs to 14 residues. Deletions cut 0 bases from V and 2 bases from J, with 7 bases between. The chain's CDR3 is CASSLARDTDTQYF. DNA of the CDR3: TGCGCCAGCAGCTTGGCCAGGGACACAGATACGCAGTATTTT.

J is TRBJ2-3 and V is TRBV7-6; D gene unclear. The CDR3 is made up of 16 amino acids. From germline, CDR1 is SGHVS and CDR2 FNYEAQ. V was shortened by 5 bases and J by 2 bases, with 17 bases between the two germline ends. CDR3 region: CASSQVRAGFTDTQYF. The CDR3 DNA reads TGTGCCAGCAGCCAAGTTAGGGCAGGATTCACAGATACGCAGTATTTT.

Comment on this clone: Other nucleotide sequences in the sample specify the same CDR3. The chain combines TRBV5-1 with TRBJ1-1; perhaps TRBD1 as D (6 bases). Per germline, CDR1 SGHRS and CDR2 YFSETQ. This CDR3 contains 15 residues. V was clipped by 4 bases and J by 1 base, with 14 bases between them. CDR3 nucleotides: TGCGCCAGCAGCCCCAGGGAGGGGGGGAACACTGAAGCTTTCTTT. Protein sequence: CASSPREGGNTEAFF.

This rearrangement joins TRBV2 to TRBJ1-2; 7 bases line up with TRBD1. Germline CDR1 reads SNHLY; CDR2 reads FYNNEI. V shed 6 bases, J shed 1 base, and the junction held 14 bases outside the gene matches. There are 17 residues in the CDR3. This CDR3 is CASRWRTGLALNYGYTF. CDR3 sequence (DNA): TGTGCCAGCAGATGGAGGACAGGACTAGCACTTAACTATGGCTACACCTTC.

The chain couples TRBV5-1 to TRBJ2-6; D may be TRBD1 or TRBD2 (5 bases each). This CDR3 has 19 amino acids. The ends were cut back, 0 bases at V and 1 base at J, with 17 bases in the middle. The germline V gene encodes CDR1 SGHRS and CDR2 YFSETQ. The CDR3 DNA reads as TGCGCCAGCAGCTTGGTGGGGACGGGGTATGATTCTGGGGCCAACGTCCTGACTTTC. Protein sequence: CASSLVGTGYDSGANVLTF.

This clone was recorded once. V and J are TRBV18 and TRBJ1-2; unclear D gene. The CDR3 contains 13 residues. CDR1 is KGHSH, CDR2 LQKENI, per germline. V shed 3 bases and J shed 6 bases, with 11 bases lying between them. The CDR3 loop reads CASSPATGNGYTF. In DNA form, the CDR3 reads TGTGCCAGCTCACCGGCCACGGGGAATGGCTACACCTTC.

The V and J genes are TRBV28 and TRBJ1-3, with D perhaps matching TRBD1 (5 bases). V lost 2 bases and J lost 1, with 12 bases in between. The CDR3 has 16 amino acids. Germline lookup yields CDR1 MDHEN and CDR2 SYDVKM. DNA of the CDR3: TGTGCCAGCAGTTTAACCGGGGGGTTTTCTGGAAACACCATATATTTT. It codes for CASSLTGGFSGNTIYF. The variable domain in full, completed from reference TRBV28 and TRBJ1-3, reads DVKVTQSSRYLVKRTGEKVFLECVQDMDHENMFWYRQDPGLGLRLIYFSYDVKMKEKGDIPEGYSVSREKKERFSLILESASTNQTSMYLCASSLTGGFSGNTIYFGEGSWLTVV.

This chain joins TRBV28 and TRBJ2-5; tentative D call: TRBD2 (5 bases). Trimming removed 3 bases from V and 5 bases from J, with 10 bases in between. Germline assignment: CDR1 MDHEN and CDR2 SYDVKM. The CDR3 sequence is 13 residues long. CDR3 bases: TGTGCCAGCAGTTTTTATAGGAGGGAGACCCAGTACTTC. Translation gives CASSFYRRETQYF.

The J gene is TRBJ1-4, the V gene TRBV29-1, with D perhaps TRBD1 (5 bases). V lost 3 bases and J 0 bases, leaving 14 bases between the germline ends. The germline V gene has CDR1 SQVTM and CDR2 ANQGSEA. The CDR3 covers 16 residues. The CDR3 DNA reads TGCAGCGTTGATGCCCCGGGACGGCCAACTAATGAAAAACTGTTTTTT. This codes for CSVDAPGRPTNEKLFF.

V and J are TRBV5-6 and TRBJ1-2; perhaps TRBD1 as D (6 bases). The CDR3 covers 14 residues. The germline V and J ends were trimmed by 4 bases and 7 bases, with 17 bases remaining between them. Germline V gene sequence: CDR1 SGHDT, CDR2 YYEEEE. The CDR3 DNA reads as TGTGCCAGCAGCCCCCCCGGACAGTCCGGTGGCTACACCTTC. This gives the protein CASSPPGQSGGYTF.

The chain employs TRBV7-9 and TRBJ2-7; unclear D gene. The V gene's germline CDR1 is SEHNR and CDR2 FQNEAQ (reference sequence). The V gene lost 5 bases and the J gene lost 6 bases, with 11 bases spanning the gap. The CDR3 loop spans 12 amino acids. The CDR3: CASSQLRIEQYF. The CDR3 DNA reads TGTGCCAGCAGCCAATTAAGGATCGAGCAGTACTTC.

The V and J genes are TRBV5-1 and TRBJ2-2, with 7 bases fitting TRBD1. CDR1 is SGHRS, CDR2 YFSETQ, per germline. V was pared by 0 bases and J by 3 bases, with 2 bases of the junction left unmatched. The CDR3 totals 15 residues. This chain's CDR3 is CASSLVTGDTGELFF. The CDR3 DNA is TGCGCCAGCAGCTTGGTAACAGGGGACACCGGGGAGCTGTTTTTT.

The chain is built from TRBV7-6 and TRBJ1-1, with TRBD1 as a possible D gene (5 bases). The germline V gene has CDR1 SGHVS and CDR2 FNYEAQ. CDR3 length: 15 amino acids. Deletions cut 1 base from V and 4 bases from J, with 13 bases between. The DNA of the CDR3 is TGTGCCAGCAGCTTAGGTCTTGGGGGTGGCACTGAAGCTTTCTTT. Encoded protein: CASSLGLGGGTEAFF.

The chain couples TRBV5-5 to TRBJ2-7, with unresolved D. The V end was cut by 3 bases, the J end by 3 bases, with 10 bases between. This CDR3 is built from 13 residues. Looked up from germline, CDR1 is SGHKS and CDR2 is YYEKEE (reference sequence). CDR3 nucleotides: TGTGCCAGCAGCTCCTCGATCGGCTACGAGCAGTACTTC. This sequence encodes CASSSSIGYEQYF.

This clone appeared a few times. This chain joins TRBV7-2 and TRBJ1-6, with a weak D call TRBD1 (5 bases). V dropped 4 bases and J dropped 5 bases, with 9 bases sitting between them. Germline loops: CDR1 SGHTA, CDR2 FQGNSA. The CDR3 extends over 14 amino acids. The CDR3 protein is CASSSGGDNSPLHF. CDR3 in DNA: TGTGCCAGCAGCTCCGGGGGTGATAATTCACCCCTCCACTTT.

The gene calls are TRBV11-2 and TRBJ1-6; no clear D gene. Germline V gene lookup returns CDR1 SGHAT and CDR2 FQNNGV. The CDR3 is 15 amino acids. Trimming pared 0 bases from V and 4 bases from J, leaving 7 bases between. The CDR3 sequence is CASSLEGGYNSPLHF. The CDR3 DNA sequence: TGTGCCAGCAGCTTAGAGGGTGGTTATAATTCACCCCTCCACTTT.

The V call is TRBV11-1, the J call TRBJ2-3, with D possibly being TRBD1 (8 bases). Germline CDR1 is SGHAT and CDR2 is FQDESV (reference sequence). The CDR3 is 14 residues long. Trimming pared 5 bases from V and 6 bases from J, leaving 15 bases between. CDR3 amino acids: CASSDRGGGDTQYF. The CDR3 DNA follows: TGTGCCAGCAGCGACAGGGGCGGGGGCGATACGCAGTATTTT.

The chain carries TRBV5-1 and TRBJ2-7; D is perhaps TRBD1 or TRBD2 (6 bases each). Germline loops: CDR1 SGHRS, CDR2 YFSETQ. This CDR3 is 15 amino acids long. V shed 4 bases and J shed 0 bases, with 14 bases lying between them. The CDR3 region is CASSAGTPHSYEQYF. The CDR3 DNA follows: TGCGCCAGCAGCGCGGGGACACCCCACTCCTACGAGCAGTACTTC. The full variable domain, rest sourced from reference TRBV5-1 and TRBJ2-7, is KAGVTQTPRYLIKTRGQQVTLSCSPISGHRSVSWYQQTPGQGLQFLFEYFSETQRNKGNFPGRFSGRQFSNSRSEMNVSTLELGDSALYLCASSAGTPHSYEQYFGPGTRLTVT.